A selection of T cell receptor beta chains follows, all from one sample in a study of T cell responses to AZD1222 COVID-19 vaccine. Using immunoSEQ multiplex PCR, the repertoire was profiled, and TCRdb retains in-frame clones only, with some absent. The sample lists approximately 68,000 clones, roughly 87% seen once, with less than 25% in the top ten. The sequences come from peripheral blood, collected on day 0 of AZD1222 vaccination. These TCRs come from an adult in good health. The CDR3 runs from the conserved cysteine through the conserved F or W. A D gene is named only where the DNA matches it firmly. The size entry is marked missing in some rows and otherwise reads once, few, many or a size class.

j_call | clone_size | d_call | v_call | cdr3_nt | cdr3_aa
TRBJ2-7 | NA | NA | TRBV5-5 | TGTGCCAGCAGCTTGGAAGGTAGCGGTGCCTACGAGCAGTACTTC | CASSLEGSGAYEQYF
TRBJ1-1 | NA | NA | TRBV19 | TGTGCCAGTAGTATAGATAGGGCGGCTGAAGCTTTCTTT | CASSIDRAAEAFF
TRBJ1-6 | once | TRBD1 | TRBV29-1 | TGCAGCGTTGTTACAGGGGATGATTCACCCCTCCACTTT | CSVVTGDDSPLHF
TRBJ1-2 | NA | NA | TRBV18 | TGTGCCAGCTCACCCGTGACAGAAGCTAACTATGGCTACACCTTC | CASSPVTEANYGYTF
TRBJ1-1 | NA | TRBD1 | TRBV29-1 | TGCAGCGTTGACAACGGACAGGGTACTGAAGCTTTCTTT | CSVDNGQGTEAFF
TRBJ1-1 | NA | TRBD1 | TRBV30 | TGTGCCTGGAGTGGGCGGACAGGGCTGAACACTGAAGCTTTCTTT | CAWSGRTGLNTEAFF
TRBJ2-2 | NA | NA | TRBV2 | TGTGCCAGCAGCGTTTGGGGGGAGCTGTTTTTT | CASSVWGELFF
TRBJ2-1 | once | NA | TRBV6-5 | TGTGCCAGCAGCCGGGCGCCAACGTACAATGAGCAGTTCTTC | CASSRAPTYNEQFF
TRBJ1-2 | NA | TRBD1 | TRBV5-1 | TGCGCCAGCAGCAATGCCTCCGGGACAGGGTTGTATGGCTACACCTTC | CASSNASGTGLYGYTF
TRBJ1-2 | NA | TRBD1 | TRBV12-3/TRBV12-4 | TGTGCCAGCAGTAGACAGGGACGGGATGGCTACACCTTC | CASSRQGRDGYTF
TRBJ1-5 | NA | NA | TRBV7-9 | TGTGCCAGCAGCAGAGGAGGTGGCAATCAGCCCCAGCATTTT | CASSRGGGNQPQHF
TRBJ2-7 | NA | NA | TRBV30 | TGTGCCTGGAGTTCGGACTCCTACGAGCAGTACTTC | CAWSSDSYEQYF
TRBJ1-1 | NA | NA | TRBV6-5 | TGTGCCAGCCTAATAGGAGCCACTGAAGCTTTCTTT | CASLIGATEAFF